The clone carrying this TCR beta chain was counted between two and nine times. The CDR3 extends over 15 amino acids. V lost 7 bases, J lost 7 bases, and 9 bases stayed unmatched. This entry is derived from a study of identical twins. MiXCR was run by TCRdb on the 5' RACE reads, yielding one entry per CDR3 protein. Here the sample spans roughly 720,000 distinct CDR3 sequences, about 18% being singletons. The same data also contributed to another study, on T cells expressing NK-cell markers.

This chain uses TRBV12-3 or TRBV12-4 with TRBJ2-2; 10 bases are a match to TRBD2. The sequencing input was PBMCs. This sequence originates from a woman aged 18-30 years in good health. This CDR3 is CASKTPGTSDGELFF. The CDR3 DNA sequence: TGTGCCAGCAAAACTCCCGGGACTAGCGACGGGGAGCTGTTTTTT.